These 6 T cell receptor beta chains originate from one sample sequenced in a study of Ad26.COV2.S vaccination and SARS-CoV-2 variants. Described treatment: roughly 19 received Ad26.COV2.S at low or high dose, single or two shots; 5 received placebo; per-sample allocation not given. Vaccine and placebo recipients were sampled on day 63 after the first injection. Some clones are missing from TCRdb's copy, which holds only in-frame ones; the method was immunoSEQ multiplex PCR. In the table there are roughly 410,000 clones, 80% to 90% of which are singletons. Sequencing used peripheral blood, obtained in a trial of Ad26.COV2.S vaccine versus placebo. The source is a person between 18 and 59 years old who received the Ad26.COV2.S COVID-19 vaccine or a placebo.

V usage is TRBV6-2 or TRBV6-3 and J usage is TRBJ2-3, with TRBD2 matching over 7 bases. V lost 5 bases, J lost 9 bases, and 5 bases stayed unmatched. The length of the CDR3 is 12 residues. The germline CDR1 and CDR2 sequences are MNHEY and SVGEGT. For the CDR3, the DNA is TGTGCCAGCAGTCCGGGACTACGAACGCAGTATTTT. Translating gives CASSPGLRTQYF.

The chain recombines TRBV5-1 with TRBJ2-5, with 14 bases that match TRBD2. Germline lookup yields CDR1 SGHRS and CDR2 YFSETQ. V lost 0 bases and J lost 4; bases outside the gene matches: 5. The CDR3 has 17 amino acids. CDR3 DNA sequence: TGCGCCAGCAGCTTGGGACTAGCGGGGGGGCCAGGAGAGACCCAGTACTTC. This encodes CASSLGLAGGPGETQYF.

This clone has just a few counts. The genes are TRBV7-2 and TRBJ1-1; 9 bases align to TRBD1. V lost 2 bases and J lost 1; bases outside the gene matches: 5. Germline V CDR1 and CDR2: SGHTA, FQGNSA. The CDR3 is made up of 16 amino acids. CDR3 sequence: CASSLWTGVSNTEAFF. The CDR3 region has the DNA TGTGCCAGCAGCTTATGGACAGGGGTTTCGAACACTGAAGCTTTCTTT.

This clone was detected only once. J is TRBJ2-7 and V is TRBV6-5; TRBD1 might be the D (6 bases). Trimming removed 2 bases at V and 1 base at J, with 12 bases between. There are 15 residues in the CDR3. Germline assignment: CDR1 MNHEY and CDR2 SVGAGI. The CDR3 coding sequence is TGTGCCAGCAGTTACGGAATAACAGGGTCCTACGAGCAGTACTTC. Its translation is CASSYGITGSYEQYF.

V usage is TRBV4-1 and J usage is TRBJ2-1, with 7 bases identical to TRBD1. CDR1 MGHRA and CDR2 YSYEKL come from the germline V gene. V was pared by 5 bases and J by 4 bases, with 5 bases of the junction left unmatched. The CDR3 sequence is 14 residues long. CDR3 sequence: CASSAPTGYNEQFF. CDR3 nucleotides: TGCGCCAGCAGCGCCCCGACAGGGTACAATGAGCAGTTCTTC.

The rearrangement joins TRBV5-5 to TRBJ1-5, with TRBD1 identical over 9 bases. V gave up 4 bases and J gave up 1 base; unmatched junction bases: 6. Germline CDR1 and CDR2: SGHKS and YYEKEE (reference sequence). The length of the CDR3 is 16 residues. The CDR3 DNA follows: TGTGCCAGCAGCCCCCTGACAGGGGGAAGCAATCAGCCCCAGCATTTT. Its translation is CASSPLTGGSNQPQHF.